Described below is a single T cell receptor (beta chain) sequence and its context. This receptor's antigen is unknown. No base-level quality is on record; no much larger clone is a single base apart. At one collaborating source in Seattle, patients were enrolled during active infection and were followed longitudinally through the course of disease. Collaborating institutions collected whole blood in K2EDTA tubes following their own protocols. For TCRbeta analysis, collaborator samples were shipped as frozen whole blood, as isolated PBMCs, or as DNA extracted from either sample type. This entry comes from a study of blood T cell repertoires in COVID-19 (TCRdb year 2020). About the investigation overall: Samples covering the acute and convalescent phases of COVID-19 were provided by collaborators in the United States, Italy and Spain. The material from the prospective study consisted of cDNA or gDNA derived from T cells, B-cell-depleted T cells, or PBMCs. Subjects who had been exposed to COVID-19, were actively infected with it, or had recovered from it provided the deeply sampled blood TCRbeta repertoires that made up the dataset. A freely available public database, intended as a resource for researchers studying the immune response to SARS-CoV-2, is where the repertoires were released. Samples were obtained from the ongoing ImmuneRACE study (first 160 participants) and from some 1,300 subjects provided by 6 global collaborators. Nearly every sample came with metadata listing a de-identified subject ID, COVID-19 status, age in years and sex. Where available, HLA class I and class II types were obtained from metadata supplied by the sample provider rather than from assay-based typing. Findings and caveats that apply to the study as a whole: Clinical and demographic metadata were provided uncurated, with the amount varying by source and participant.

The germline V gene gives CDR1 as LGHNA and CDR2 as YSLEER. At the junction V is shortened by 4 bases and J by 5 bases; bases outside the gene matches: 5. The CDR3 has 16 amino acids, counting the end cysteine and phenylalanine. CDR3 DNA is the only sequence kept; it has 48 bases, read in frame from the first base. The immunoSEQ Assay, a bias-controlled multiplex PCR, was used to amplify TCRbeta CDR3 regions from genomic DNA. Regarding the original processing steps: The number of nucleated cells in each sample was estimated from the amplification of reference gene primers within the assay. To quantify the absolute abundance of each unique TCRbeta CDR3 rearrangement, sequence reads were collapsed and filtered. For each sample, productive Simpson clonality was calculated as the square root of Simpson's diversity index over productive rearrangements. This is the immuneACCESS table as TCRdb keeps it, with only in-frame sequences that have V and J called. A part of the clones is gone; compared with another copy, unresolved V genes explain less than half, and the rest is unexplained. That table is the source of V, J and clone size, and D and trimming were worked out from the DNA. The sample profile shows about 410,000 clones; approximately 90% of them were found once. The top ten clonotypes cover approximately 1.5% of the sample.

The source of this sequence is a woman between 40 and 55 years old with COVID-19, enrolled during active disease. This chain is built from TRBV4-3 and TRBJ2-1; TRBD2 fits 13 bases in the junction. The sequencing input was peripheral blood. CDR3 loop: CASSPRLAGGNNEQFF. In nucleotide form, the sequence is TGCGCCAGCAGCCCCCGACTAGCGGGGGGCAACAATGAGCAGTTCTTC.